The 24 T cell receptor beta chains reported below all come from one sample, sequenced in a study of OX40 agonist ivuxolimab in advanced cancers. Repertoires were generated with immunoSEQ multiplex PCR, while TCRdb's copy carries only in-frame clones and drops some. The table has roughly 20,000 clones, around 87% seen once; the top ten hold roughly 31%. Material: CD4+ or CD8+ T cells sorted from blood, obtained in a trial of the OX40 agonist ivuxolimab. Every receptor here comes from an adult with an advanced solid tumor such as melanoma, head and neck, liver or kidney cancer.

V usage is TRBV18 and J usage is TRBJ2-1; D ambiguous. The V end was cut by 3 bases, the J end by 0 bases, with 9 bases between. Germline V gene data show CDR1 as KGHSH and CDR2 as LQKENI. This CDR3 contains 15 residues. The CDR3 DNA sequence: TGTGCCAGCTCACCCTACAAGAGCTCCTACAATGAGCAGTTCTTC. Translation: CASSPYKSSYNEQFF.

Only one count was recorded for this clone. CDR3 DNA: TGTGCCAGCAGCAGTTGGCTAGTAAACACCGGGGAGCTGTTTTTT. Protein sequence: CASSSWLVNTGELFF. The V call is TRBV9, the J call TRBJ2-2; D is uncertain. This CDR3 contains 15 residues. The germline V and J ends were trimmed by 4 bases and 2 bases, with 12 bases remaining between them. The V gene's germline CDR1 is SGDLS and CDR2 YYNGEE.

The gene calls are TRBV11-2 and TRBJ1-4; tentative D call: TRBD1 (6 bases). The CDR3 contains 13 residues. The germline V gene encodes CDR1 SGHAT and CDR2 FQNNGV. Trimming removed 1 base from V and 8 bases from J, with 8 bases in between. The CDR3 spells CASSLAGDEKLFF. Here the CDR3 DNA reads TGTGCCAGCAGCTTAGCAGGGGACGAAAAACTGTTTTTT.

The V call is TRBV19, the J call TRBJ1-2; unclear D gene. This CDR3 is 12 amino acids long. Germline lookup yields CDR1 LNHDA and CDR2 SQIVND (reference sequence). Between the trimmed V and J ends, which lost 5 bases and 3 bases, there was a span of 7 bases. CDR3: CASSRGDYGYTF. The CDR3 DNA reads as TGTGCCAGTAGTCGGGGAGACTATGGCTACACCTTC.

V usage is TRBV18 and J usage is TRBJ2-7, with 10 bases lining up with TRBD1. The V segment lost 4 bases and the J segment 3 bases; nucleotides outside the gene matches: 6. Germline loops: CDR1 KGHSH, CDR2 LQKENI. The CDR3 covers 15 residues. The CDR3 is CASSQGQGIGYEQYF. CDR3 bases: TGTGCCAGCTCACAGGGACAGGGGATAGGCTACGAGCAGTACTTC. Combining the CDR3 with reference TRBV18 and TRBJ2-7 gives the whole variable domain NAGVMQNPRHLVRRRGQEARLRCSPMKGHSHVYWYRQLPEEGLKFMVYLQKENIIDESGMPKERFSAEFPKEGPSILRIQQVVRGDSAAYFCASSQGQGIGYEQYFGPGTRLTVT.

This chain uses TRBV7-9 with TRBJ2-3, with D possibly TRBD1 on 6 matching bases. V lost 2 bases, J lost 0 bases, and 6 bases lay in between. The CDR3 is 14 residues long. The germline gives CDR1 SEHNR, CDR2 FQNEAQ (reference sequence). The CDR3 DNA reads TGTGCCAGCAGCTTACAGGGGAGCACAGATACGCAGTATTTT. Protein product: CASSLQGSTDTQYF.

The chain links TRBV4-3 to TRBJ2-7; D is uncertain. Germline V gives CDR1 LGHNA, CDR2 YSLEER. The CDR3 covers 14 residues. The germline V and J ends were trimmed by 0 bases and 3 bases, with 9 bases remaining between them. The CDR3 sequence is CASSQDRQIYEQYF. The CDR3 bases are TGCGCCAGCAGCCAAGATCGGCAAATCTACGAGCAGTACTTC.

The chain carries TRBV9 and TRBJ2-5, with D uncertain. CDR1 SGDLS and CDR2 YYNGEE come from the germline V gene. V was pared by 0 bases and J by 5 bases, with 14 bases between. This CDR3 has 15 residues. The CDR3 protein is CASSVVGNLMETQYF. CDR3 DNA sequence: TGTGCCAGCAGCGTAGTAGGTAATTTAATGGAGACCCAGTACTTC.

V gene TRBV5-4 combines with J gene TRBJ2-3; 8 bases are shared with TRBD2. J was trimmed by 2 bases and V by 4 bases; bases with no gene match: 6. Per germline, CDR1 SGHNT and CDR2 YYREEE (reference sequence). The CDR3 consists of 15 residues. The CDR3 loop is CASSGTSGPTDTQYF. CDR3 bases: TGTGCCAGCAGCGGAACTAGCGGCCCCACAGATACGCAGTATTTT.

The chain combines TRBV11-3 with TRBJ2-2; D may be TRBD2 (5 bases). This CDR3 spans 13 amino acids. Germline V CDR1 and CDR2: SGHNT, YENEEA. Trimming pared 4 bases from V and 5 bases from J, leaving 8 bases between. CDR3 amino acids: CASSWTPTGELFF. The CDR3 DNA is TGTGCCAGCAGCTGGACTCCTACCGGGGAGCTGTTTTTT. Full variable domain (remainder filled in from reference TRBV11-3 and TRBJ2-2): EAGVVQSPRYKIIEKKQPVAFWCNPISGHNTLYWYLQNLGQGPELLIRYENEEAVDDSQLPKDRFSAERLKGVDSTLKIQPAELGDSAVYLCASSWTPTGELFFGEGSRLTVL.

The chain employs TRBV4-3 and TRBJ2-3, with 11 bases that match TRBD2. V lost 4 bases to trimming and J lost 0 bases; unmatched junction nucleotides: 3. From germline, CDR1 is LGHNA and CDR2 YSLEER. The CDR3 is made up of 16 amino acids. CDR3 protein: CASSPGTSGSTDTQYF. In DNA, the CDR3 is TGCGCCAGCAGCCCAGGGACTAGCGGAAGCACAGATACGCAGTATTTT.

This chain uses TRBV6-6 with TRBJ1-5, with D perhaps TRBD1 (5 bases). This CDR3 is 16 amino acids long. Trimming took off 7 bases at V and 0 bases at J, with 16 bases between the two ends. The germline gives CDR1 MNHNY, CDR2 SVGAGI (reference sequence). The CDR3 reads CASTNGGTDSNQPQHF. CDR3 nucleotides: TGTGCCAGCACTAACGGCGGGACGGATAGCAATCAGCCCCAGCATTTT.

The chain has TRBV27 and TRBJ2-7, with 8 bases identical to TRBD2. The germline gives CDR1 MNHEY, CDR2 SMNVEV (reference sequence). This CDR3 comprises 17 residues. Trimming removed 5 bases from V and 2 bases from J; junction bases left unmatched: 14. The CDR3 nucleotides read TGTGCCAGCAGTCCCCAATTAAGAGCGGGAGTAACCTACGAGCAGTACTTC. It yields the protein CASSPQLRAGVTYEQYF.

The chain joins TRBV9 to TRBJ2-7, with D perhaps given as TRBD1 or TRBD2 (5 bases each). V was pared by 3 bases and J by 6 bases, with 16 bases between. This CDR3 has 14 residues. Germline CDR1 SGDLS, CDR2 YYNGEE. The CDR3, as DNA: TGTGCCAGCAGCGGCCGGGACCGTCCCCGCGAGCAGTACTTC. It yields the protein CASSGRDRPREQYF.

The chain uses TRBV9 and TRBJ2-3; 12 bases agree with TRBD2. CDR3 length: 18 amino acids. With 3 bases clipped from V and 0 bases from J, the junction kept 8 bases outside the gene matches. Germline V gene data show CDR1 as SGDLS and CDR2 as YYNGEE. CDR3 sequence (DNA): TGTGCCAGCAGCGCCAGTGAGGGGACTAGCGGGAGCACAGATACGCAGTATTTT. The encoded protein is CASSASEGTSGSTDTQYF.

The V gene is TRBV4-3, the J gene TRBJ1-2; perhaps TRBD1 as D (5 bases). V was trimmed by 0 bases and J by 2 bases, leaving 13 bases between them. Per the germline V gene, CDR1 is LGHNA and CDR2 is YSLEER. This CDR3 region has 16 residues. The CDR3 bases are TGCGCCAGCAGCCAAGAGGTCCGGGGGGGGAACTATGGCTACACCTTC. It codes for CASSQEVRGGNYGYTF.

The V and J genes are TRBV7-8 and TRBJ1-2; 8 nucleotides agree with TRBD1. V was pared by 5 bases and J by 5 bases, with 7 bases of the junction left unmatched. Germline CDR1 SGHVS, CDR2 FQNEAQ. The CDR3 contains 14 residues. Here the CDR3 DNA reads TGTGCCAGCAGCGCAGGACAGGGCGGTTATGGCTACACCTTC. Amino acid sequence: CASSAGQGGYGYTF.

J is TRBJ2-1 and V is TRBV19; 7 bases align to TRBD2. Trimming at V came to 4 bases and at J to 8 bases, leaving 8 bases not matched to a gene. This CDR3 spans 14 amino acids. Per the germline V gene, CDR1 is LNHDA and CDR2 is SQIVND (reference sequence). The CDR3 coding sequence is TGTGCCAGTAGTACCGAGCGGGATTGGGATGAGCAGTTCTTC. It specifies CASSTERDWDEQFF. Together with reference TRBV19 and TRBJ2-1, the CDR3 gives the full variable domain: DGGITQSPKYLFRKEGQNVTLSCEQNLNHDAMYWYRQDPGQGLRLIYYSQIVNDFQKGDIAEGYSVSREKKESFPLTVTSAQKNPTAFYLCASSTERDWDEQFFGPGTRLTVL.

The chain carries TRBV7-8 and TRBJ2-3; D assignment may be TRBD1 or TRBD2 (5 bases each). V lost 4 bases and J lost 2, with 13 bases in between. CDR1 and CDR2 from the germline V gene are SGHVS and FQNEAQ. The CDR3 is 15 residues long. The CDR3 reads CASSSAGTYTDTQYF. The CDR3 DNA is TGTGCCAGCAGCTCAGCCGGGACCTACACAGATACGCAGTATTTT.

The chain carries TRBV28 and TRBJ2-1, with 7 bases lining up with TRBD1. Looked up from germline, CDR1 is MDHEN and CDR2 is SYDVKM. Germline trimming cut 4 bases from V and 2 bases from J; bases unmatched to any gene: 2. This CDR3 region has 14 residues. The CDR3 DNA reads TGTGCCAGCAGTTACAGGGGAACCTACAATGAGCAGTTCTTC. Residues: CASSYRGTYNEQFF. Combining the CDR3 with reference TRBV28 and TRBJ2-1 gives the whole variable domain DVKVTQSSRYLVKRTGEKVFLECVQDMDHENMFWYRQDPGLGLRLIYFSYDVKMKEKGDIPEGYSVSREKKERFSLILESASTNQTSMYLCASSYRGTYNEQFFGPGTRLTVL.

The chain has TRBV6-4 and TRBJ2-1, with 9 bases lining up with TRBD1. Trimming removed 2 bases from V and 8 bases from J; junction bases left unmatched: 10. Germline-derived CDR1 and CDR2 are MRHNA and SNTAGT. The CDR3 sequence is 16 residues long. CDR3 nucleotide sequence: TGTGCCAGCAGTGACGCATTGGGACAGGGATCGGATGAGCAGTTCTTC. Translation: CASSDALGQGSDEQFF.

In the case of this clone: This same CDR3 is encoded by further DNA sequences in the sample. The V call is TRBV9, the J call TRBJ1-2; D is perhaps TRBD1 (6 bases). CDR1 is SGDLS and CDR2 is YYNGEE in the germline V gene. The ends were cut back, 2 bases at V and 8 bases at J, with 10 bases in the middle. There are 12 residues in the CDR3. This CDR3 reads CASSVGAGGYTF. Here the CDR3 DNA reads TGTGCCAGCAGCGTGGGGGCGGGCGGCTACACCTTC.

The V and J genes are TRBV7-9 and TRBJ2-7; D may be TRBD2 (6 bases). Trimming removed 5 bases from V and 2 bases from J, with 16 bases in between. The CDR3 spans 15 residues. The germline CDR1 and CDR2 sequences are SEHNR and FQNEAQ (reference sequence). The CDR3 DNA follows: TGTGCCAGCAGCCACACCGGGACTCAACCCTACGAGCAGTACTTC. This encodes CASSHTGTQPYEQYF.

The chain has TRBV7-3 and TRBJ2-5; 9 bases align to TRBD2. Germline V gene lookup returns CDR1 SGHTA and CDR2 FQGTGA. Trimming took 1 base from V and 5 from J; bases not matched to a gene: 8. The CDR3 consists of 16 residues. CDR3: CASSLNSAGGGETQYF. The CDR3 DNA sequence: TGTGCCAGCAGCTTAAATTCAGCGGGAGGCGGGGAGACCCAGTACTTC.